Presented here are 17 T cell receptor beta chains from one specimen sequenced in a study of cytomegalovirus exposure and HLA in healthy donors (dated by TCRdb to the late 2010s). The library was obtained by the immunoSEQ multiplex PCR assay. For the multiplex PCR, a mixture combining 60 forward primers for TCR Vbeta segments and 13 reverse primers for TCR Jbeta segments was used. TCRdb took this table from immuneACCESS and kept in-frame rearrangements with V and J called. Such tables lack part of the clones; where checked against another copy, unresolved V genes explain under half of the gap, and the rest is unexplained. This sample comprises over 150,000 clones, just under 80% of them detected only once. Clones ranked in the top ten supply over 2.5% of the sample. The sample taken for sequencing was PBMCs. These receptors were collected from a woman in her forties or fifties in good health and CMV-seropositive.

The CDR3 DNA sequence: TGTGCCAGCAGTTTAGGGGCCCAGGGTGGAGGGCAGCCCCAGCATTTT. Translating it yields CASSLGAQGGGQPQHF. The chain uses TRBV28 and TRBJ1-5; D is perhaps TRBD1 (5 bases). This CDR3 is built from 16 residues. Germline CDR1 reads MDHEN; CDR2 reads SYDVKM. The V and J ends lost 2 bases and 7 bases respectively, with 18 bases between them.

This chain connects TRBV7-2 to TRBJ2-7, with a tentative D call TRBD2 (6 bases). Deletions cut 1 base from V and 7 bases from J, with 14 bases between. CDR3 size: 14 residues. Germline V gene data show CDR1 as SGHTA and CDR2 as FQGNSA. The CDR3 is CASSLVRERGEQYF. For the CDR3, the DNA is TGTGCCAGCAGCTTAGTGCGGGAAAGGGGTGAGCAGTACTTC.

This clone was counted a single time. The genes are TRBV29-1 and TRBJ2-5; D is possibly TRBD2 (7 bases). The CDR3 has 14 amino acids. Germline V CDR1 and CDR2: SQVTM, ANQGSEA. Trimming removed 7 bases at V and 4 bases at J, with 19 bases between. The CDR3 DNA is TGCAGCGGACAAGGGGGGGCCGGGGGAGAGACCCAGTACTTC. Translated: CSGQGGAGGETQYF.

The rearrangement links TRBV5-4 to TRBJ1-3; D is unclear. Trimming left V 3 bases short and J 8 bases short, with 18 bases between. CDR3 size: 15 residues. Germline CDR1 and CDR2: SGHNT and YYREEE (reference sequence). CDR3 nucleotide sequence: TGTGCCAGCAGCTCTATGGTAGGGAGAGAACACACCATATATTTT. It specifies CASSSMVGREHTIYF.

The chain uses TRBV19 and TRBJ2-3; 15 bases fit TRBD2. This CDR3 has 16 residues. The germline CDR1 and CDR2 sequences are LNHDA and SQIVND (reference sequence). Trimming at V came to 3 bases and at J to 6 bases, leaving 4 bases not matched to a gene. The CDR3 region has the DNA TGTGCCAGTAGTATCCCCGGACTAGCGGGGGGGGATACGCAGTATTTT. The encoded protein is CASSIPGLAGGDTQYF. Supplemented by reference TRBV19 and TRBJ2-3, the full variable domain reads DGGITQSPKYLFRKEGQNVTLSCEQNLNHDAMYWYRQDPGQGLRLIYYSQIVNDFQKGDIAEGYSVSREKKESFPLTVTSAQKNPTAFYLCASSIPGLAGGDTQYFGPGTRLTVL.

The chain is built from TRBV9 and TRBJ1-6; D possibly corresponds to TRBD1 (5 bases). Germline values: CDR1 SGDLS, CDR2 YYNGEE. Trimming cost V 7 bases and J 7 bases, with 15 bases left between them. The CDR3 is made up of 14 amino acids. CDR3 sequence (DNA): TGTGCCAGCTCTAAGGGGCTATCAAATTCACCCCTCCACTTT. Its protein product is CASSKGLSNSPLHF.

This clone was seen just once. V usage is TRBV6-4 and J usage is TRBJ2-1; 8 bases are shared with TRBD1. The V segment lost 6 bases and the J segment 6 bases; nucleotides outside the gene matches: 4. The CDR3 extends over 13 amino acids. Germline V gene data show CDR1 as MRHNA and CDR2 as SNTAGT. CDR3 sequence reads: CASRPTGANEQFF. CDR3 nucleotides: TGTGCCAGCAGACCGACAGGGGCCAATGAGCAGTTCTTC.

The chain links TRBV6-5 to TRBJ1-5; perhaps TRBD1 as D (6 bases). Trimming cost V 0 bases and J 4 bases, with 10 bases left between them. CDR3 length: 15 amino acids. Germline values: CDR1 MNHEY, CDR2 SVGAGI. The CDR3 reads CASSYSTDRNQPQHF. The CDR3 DNA follows: TGTGCCAGCAGTTACTCGACAGACAGGAATCAGCCCCAGCATTTT.

This clone was detected once. J is TRBJ2-7 and V is TRBV5-6; 8 bases agree with TRBD2. V lost 4 bases, J lost 7 bases, and 10 bases stayed unmatched. CDR3 length: 14 residues. Germline CDR1 is SGHDT and CDR2 is YYEEEE. The CDR3 protein is CASSPNTLAGEQYF. The CDR3 bases are TGTGCCAGCAGCCCGAATACTCTAGCGGGTGAGCAGTACTTC.

The rearrangement joins TRBV4-3 to TRBJ1-4; D unresolved. V was shortened by 0 bases and J by 5 bases, with 4 bases between the two germline ends. Looked up from germline, CDR1 is LGHNA and CDR2 is YSLEER. This CDR3 has 13 amino acids. CDR3 region: CASSQDRNEKLFF. CDR3 bases: TGCGCCAGCAGCCAAGACCGGAATGAAAAACTGTTTTTT.

The V call is TRBV9, the J call TRBJ2-5, with 12 bases identical to TRBD2. This CDR3 is 16 amino acids long. Germline V lookup: CDR1 SGDLS, CDR2 YYNGEE. J was trimmed by 1 base and V by 4 bases; bases with no gene match: 5. The CDR3 here is CASSSLAGGSQETQYF. The DNA of the CDR3 is TGTGCCAGCAGCTCACTAGCGGGGGGAAGCCAAGAGACCCAGTACTTC.

The V gene is TRBV30, the J gene TRBJ1-3; D might be TRBD1 (5 bases). The CDR3 has 14 residues. The V and J ends lost 1 base and 8 bases respectively, with 15 bases between them. CDR1 is GTSNPN, CDR2 SVGIG, per germline (reference sequence). CDR3 sequence reads: CAWSDVAKGDTIYF. Written as DNA, the CDR3 is TGTGCCTGGAGTGACGTGGCGAAAGGGGACACCATATATTTT.

This clone has just a few counts. The chain has TRBV6-5 and TRBJ2-1; D might be TRBD1 (6 bases). Trimming stripped 6 bases from V and 10 bases from J, with 13 bases between. There are 12 residues in the CDR3. CDR1 is MNHEY and CDR2 is SVGAGI in the germline V gene. In DNA, the CDR3 is TGTGCCAGCAGCCCCACAGGGTTGGAGCAGTTCTTC. As protein: CASSPTGLEQFF.

The CDR3 DNA follows: TGCAGTGCTGCAGGGTACGGTGAGCAGTTCTTC. Amino acid sequence: CSAAGYGEQFF. The V and J genes are TRBV20-1 and TRBJ2-1, with a weak D call TRBD1 (5 bases). The CDR3 is made up of 11 amino acids. Per germline, CDR1 DFQATT and CDR2 SNEGSKA (reference sequence). V was pared by 5 bases and J by 9 bases, with 11 bases between.

V and J are TRBV4-2 and TRBJ1-1; a possible D gene is TRBD1 (5 bases). This CDR3 spans 14 amino acids. The V gene's germline CDR1 is LGHNA and CDR2 YNFKEQ. The ends were cut back, 3 bases at V and 2 bases at J, with 10 bases in the middle. For the CDR3, the DNA is TGTGCCAGCAGCCAGGGGGGTGTAAACACTGAAGCTTTCTTT. It codes for CASSQGGVNTEAFF.

The J gene is TRBJ1-5, the V gene TRBV2; D gene ambiguous. Trimming stripped 6 bases from V and 5 bases from J, with 17 bases between. The length of the CDR3 is 15 residues. Looked up from germline, CDR1 is SNHLY and CDR2 is FYNNEI. Written as DNA, the CDR3 is TGTGCCAGCAGCCTGGGGTTGACTAGGGATCAGCCCCAGCATTTT. Translation gives CASSLGLTRDQPQHF.

The genes are TRBV4-3 and TRBJ2-3, with 15 bases identical to TRBD2. The CDR3 is made up of 16 amino acids. V shed 1 base and J 6 bases; nucleotides not matched to a gene: 2. Germline CDR1 and CDR2: LGHNA and YSLEER. CDR3 protein: CASSQGGTSGGDTQYF. CDR3 nucleotide sequence: TGCGCCAGCAGCCAAGGGGGGACTAGCGGGGGGGATACGCAGTATTTT.